Each of the 32 T cell receptor beta chains below was sequenced from the same sample in a study of T cell repertoires in cytomegalovirus infection. TCRdb passed the reads through MiXCR, listing each CDR3 protein once. Among 150,000 to 200,000 distinct CDR3 sequences, around 14% were seen once, and the ten largest hold over 20%. Material for sequencing was PBMCs. These receptor sequences come from a human donor in good health (CMV status not recorded). Some clones in this sample may be carry-over from other donors' samples.

At least ten counts were recorded for this clonotype. This chain connects TRBV7-8 to TRBJ2-2; 7 bases are a match to TRBD1. The V segment lost 4 bases and the J segment 3 bases; nucleotides outside the gene matches: 2. The CDR3 has 14 residues. Germline loops: CDR1 SGHVS, CDR2 FQNEAQ. CDR3 bases: TGTGCCAGCAGCTCCGGGACAGACACCGGGGAGCTGTTTTTT. Protein sequence: CASSSGTDTGELFF.

This clonotype has a handful of counts. The genes are TRBV15 and TRBJ2-6, with D maybe TRBD2 (5 bases). Per germline, CDR1 LNHNV and CDR2 YYDKDF (reference sequence). With 0 bases removed from V and 4 bases from J, the gap between germline ends came to 10 bases. This CDR3 has 16 residues. CDR3 amino acids: CATSRDNGVGANVLTF. The CDR3 coding sequence is TGTGCCACCAGCAGAGATAACGGGGTCGGGGCCAACGTCCTGACTTTC.

Many counts were recorded for this clonotype. The chain has TRBV11-2 and TRBJ2-3, with D maybe TRBD1 (7 bases). V was shortened by 3 bases and J by 10 bases, with 23 bases between the two germline ends. The CDR3 contains 16 residues. Germline V gene lookup returns CDR1 SGHAT and CDR2 FQNNGV. In DNA form, the CDR3 reads TGTGCCAGCAGCTTCAGGGGGTCTAGCGCACCCTCCTCGCAGTATTTT. As protein: CASSFRGSSAPSSQYF. Based on the CDR3 plus reference TRBV11-2 and TRBJ2-3, the full variable domain is EAGVAQSPRYKIIEKRQSVAFWCNPISGHATLYWYQQILGQGPKLLIQFQNNGVVDDSQLPKDRFSAERLKGVDSTLKIQPAKLEDSAVYLCASSFRGSSAPSSQYFGPGTRLTVL.

This clonotype came up many times. V usage is TRBV7-9 and J usage is TRBJ2-3; TRBD2 matches 9 bases. Germline V CDR1 and CDR2: SEHNR, FQNEAQ (reference sequence). The V segment lost 2 bases and the J segment 0 bases; nucleotides outside the gene matches: 3. The CDR3 has 16 amino acids. The CDR3: CASSLSGGPSTDTQYF. The CDR3, as DNA: TGTGCCAGCAGCTTAAGCGGGGGGCCTAGCACAGATACGCAGTATTTT.

The chain carries TRBV20-1 and TRBJ1-2; perhaps TRBD1 as D (6 bases). Germline V gene sequence: CDR1 DFQATT, CDR2 SNEGSKA (reference sequence). V was trimmed by 1 base and J by 1 base, leaving 16 bases between them. This CDR3 contains 16 residues. The CDR3 loop is CSARVRGTRSNYGYTF. CDR3 DNA: TGCAGTGCTAGAGTGCGGGGGACAAGAAGTAACTATGGCTACACCTTC.

This clonotype was seen more than once but under ten times. J is TRBJ1-1 and V is TRBV20-1; TRBD1 agrees at 7 bases. The CDR3 totals 14 residues. Germline V CDR1 and CDR2: DFQATT, SNEGSKA (reference sequence). Unmatched junction bases numbered 5, after V lost 0 bases and J lost 4 bases. The CDR3 bases are TGCAGTGCTAGAGATCGGGGACAGTTCACTGAAGCTTTCTTT. It specifies CSARDRGQFTEAFF.

This clonotype appeared many times. This sequence joins TRBV12-3 or TRBV12-4 and TRBJ2-2; 10 bases are a match to TRBD1. This CDR3 has 16 amino acids. The V and J ends lost 1 base and 5 bases, in that order; junction bases with no gene match: 4. This CDR3 reads CASSLGDRGVTGELFF. CDR3 DNA sequence: TGTGCCAGCAGTTTAGGGGACAGGGGCGTTACCGGGGAGCTGTTTTTT.

The V gene is TRBV7-6, the J gene TRBJ2-7; 7 positions agree with TRBD1. Germline V CDR1 and CDR2: SGHVS, FNYEAQ. The J segment lost 3 bases and the V segment lost 1 base, leaving 3 bases of the junction unmatched. CDR3 length equals 14 residues. The CDR3 nucleotides are TGTGCCAGCAGCTTAGAAAGGACAGGCTACGAGCAGTACTTC. Translation: CASSLERTGYEQYF.

This clonotype was detected many times. The gene calls are TRBV12-3 or TRBV12-4 and TRBJ1-5, with D hard to call. The ends were cut back, 5 bases at V and 7 bases at J, with 18 bases in the middle. CDR3 length equals 15 residues. Here the CDR3 reads CASSPGPLGGQPQHF. DNA of the CDR3: TGTGCCAGCAGTCCCGGCCCCCTGGGAGGCCAGCCCCAGCATTTT.

This clonotype has a count of ten or more. The rearrangement links TRBV7-3 to TRBJ2-1, with D perhaps being TRBD1 or TRBD2 (5 bases each). The CDR3 covers 15 residues. The germline V and J ends were trimmed by 8 bases and 0 bases, with 14 bases remaining between them. Germline V lookup: CDR1 SGHTA, CDR2 FQGTGA. CDR3 sequence reads: CASSPTGPSYNEQFF. DNA of the CDR3: TGTGCCAGCTCCCCAACGGGACCCTCCTACAATGAGCAGTTCTTC. Using reference TRBV7-3 and TRBJ2-1 for the parts outside the CDR3, the full variable domain is GAGVSQTPSNKVTEKGKYVELRCDPISGHTALYWYRQSLGQGPEFLIYFQGTGAADDSGLPNDRFFAVRPEGSVSTLKIQRTERGDSAVYLCASSPTGPSYNEQFFGPGTRLTVL.

The table lists this clonotype with many counts. The gene calls are TRBV6-1 and TRBJ2-7; 10 nucleotides agree with TRBD1. In germline, CDR1 is MNHNS, CDR2 SASEGT. V shed 4 bases, J shed 3 bases, and the junction held 3 bases outside the gene matches. The CDR3 loop spans 14 amino acids. The CDR3 DNA follows: TGTGCCAGCAGTGTCCGGGACAGGGGCTACGAGCAGTACTTC. Encoded protein: CASSVRDRGYEQYF.

This clonotype was observed a single time. A much larger clonotype is one base distant, so this may be a read error. This chain connects TRBV7-2 to TRBJ2-3; D gene uncertain. CDR3 size: 14 residues. Germline V gene lookup returns CDR1 SGHTA and CDR2 FQGNSA. CDR3 nucleotides: TGTGCCAGCAGTGTGTGGGGAAGCACAGATACGCTGTATTTT. Amino acid sequence: CASSVWGSTDTLYF.

This clonotype was found many times. DNA for the CDR3: TGCAGTGCTAGGGGGACAGGGCCCAGTGTTCCTGAAGCTTTCTTT. This sequence encodes CSARGTGPSVPEAFF. This chain joins TRBV20-1 and TRBJ1-1, with TRBD1 identical over 9 bases. Germline lookup yields CDR1 DFQATT and CDR2 SNEGSKA (reference sequence). With V trimmed by 3 bases and J by 6 bases, 11 bases remained unmatched. The CDR3 consists of 15 residues.

This chain uses TRBV24-1 with TRBJ2-1; 9 positions match TRBD2. The ends lost 4 bases at V and 7 bases at J; junction bases unmatched: 7. The CDR3 contains 15 residues. The germline V gene encodes CDR1 KGHDR and CDR2 SFDVKD. CDR3 sequence: CATSESSGGRNEQFF. The CDR3 DNA is TGTGCCACCAGTGAGAGTAGCGGGGGCAGAAATGAGCAGTTCTTC.

V and J are TRBV28 and TRBJ2-1; D may correspond to TRBD1 or TRBD2 (6 bases each). V was cut by 7 bases and J by 7 bases, with 11 bases left in between. Germline V gene data show CDR1 as MDHEN and CDR2 as SYDVKM. The CDR3 length is 12 residues. CDR3 nucleotide sequence: TGTGCCAGCAAGGGGGGAGTGAATGAGCAGTTCTTC. Translation gives CASKGGVNEQFF. Looking up the rest from reference TRBV28 and TRBJ2-1 gives the full variable domain: DVKVTQSSRYLVKRTGEKVFLECVQDMDHENMFWYRQDPGLGLRLIYFSYDVKMKEKGDIPEGYSVSREKKERFSLILESASTNQTSMYLCASKGGVNEQFFGPGTRLTVL.

This chain uses TRBV5-5 with TRBJ1-1; tentative D call: TRBD1 (6 bases). Trimming shortened V by 4 bases and J by 2 bases, and 15 bases separated the two germline ends. Looked up from germline, CDR1 is SGHKS and CDR2 is YYEKEE (reference sequence). The length of the CDR3 is 15 residues. CDR3 in amino acids: CASSPRGQPNTEAFF. CDR3 DNA: TGTGCCAGCAGCCCGCGCGGACAGCCTAACACTGAAGCTTTCTTT. The full variable domain, in which reference TRBV5-5 and TRBJ1-1 provide the parts outside the CDR3, is DAGVTQSPTHLIKTRGQQVTLRCSPISGHKSVSWYQQVLGQGPQFIFQYYEKEERGRGNFPDRFSARQFPNYSSELNVNALLLGDSALYLCASSPRGQPNTEAFFGQGTRLTVV.

The V call is TRBV28, the J call TRBJ2-7; D unclear. V lost 5 bases and J lost 2, with 10 bases in between. The germline V gene encodes CDR1 MDHEN and CDR2 SYDVKM. CDR3 length: 13 residues. The CDR3 protein is CASSGLPPYEQYF. The CDR3 DNA reads as TGTGCCAGCAGTGGGCTACCTCCCTACGAGCAGTACTTC.

This clonotype has a count of ten or more. This rearrangement joins TRBV6-1 to TRBJ2-5; either TRBD1 or TRBD2 may fit D (5 bases each). Germline CDR1 is MNHNS and CDR2 is SASEGT. There are 17 residues in the CDR3. V was trimmed by 0 bases and J by 3 bases, leaving 17 bases between them. CDR3 coding DNA: TGTGCCAGCAGTGAAGCGCATTTTGGGACGGGGAAAGAGACCCAGTACTTC. Its protein is CASSEAHFGTGKETQYF.

The gene calls are TRBV7-9 and TRBJ2-7, with TRBD2 as a possible D gene (5 bases). CDR1 and CDR2 (germline): SEHNR, FQNEAQ (reference sequence). This CDR3 is 14 amino acids long. Trimming removed 3 bases from V and 5 bases from J, with 14 bases in between. The CDR3 region has the DNA TGTGCCAGCAGCTTCACTCGGGGTTTGAACGAGCAGTACTTC. Translation: CASSFTRGLNEQYF.

This chain links TRBV29-1 with TRBJ2-7; 10 bases align to TRBD1. V trimming: 5 bases; J trimming: 4 bases; junction bases outside the gene matches: 8. Germline CDR1 reads SQVTM; CDR2 reads ANQGSEA. The CDR3 extends over 14 amino acids. The CDR3 reads CSVTLRDRGYEQYF. CDR3 sequence (DNA): TGCAGCGTTACCCTCCGGGACAGGGGATACGAGCAGTACTTC.

The J gene is TRBJ2-3, the V gene TRBV5-1, with 11 bases that match TRBD2. This CDR3 comprises 15 residues. The germline CDR1 and CDR2 sequences are SGHRS and YFSETQ. J lost 0 bases, V lost 3 bases, and 0 bases had no gene match. DNA of the CDR3: TGCGCCAGCAGCTGGACTAGCGGGAGCACAGATACGCAGTATTTT. Amino acids: CASSWTSGSTDTQYF. Supplemented by reference TRBV5-1 and TRBJ2-3, the full variable domain reads KAGVTQTPRYLIKTRGQQVTLSCSPISGHRSVSWYQQTPGQGLQFLFEYFSETQRNKGNFPGRFSGRQFSNSRSEMNVSTLELGDSALYLCASSWTSGSTDTQYFGPGTRLTVL.

This clonotype was picked up many times. This rearrangement joins TRBV4-3 to TRBJ1-2, with no clear D. CDR1 and CDR2 from the germline V gene are LGHNA and YSLEER. The length of the CDR3 is 16 residues. The V and J ends lost 2 bases and 5 bases respectively, with 18 bases between them. As DNA, the CDR3 is TGCGCCAGCAGCCAATACAACATTTCACCCTTATATGGCTACACCTTC. This translates into CASSQYNISPLYGYTF.

This clonotype was counted only a few times. V is TRBV20-1 and J is TRBJ2-5; no reliable D call. The germline V gene has CDR1 DFQATT and CDR2 SNEGSKA (reference sequence). V was pared by 4 bases and J by 2 bases, with 8 bases between. This CDR3 has 12 residues. Here the CDR3 DNA reads TGCAGTGCTAATTTCGCTCAAGAGACCCAGTACTTC. Protein product: CSANFAQETQYF.

This clonotype was found a few times. This chain joins TRBV6-5 and TRBJ2-3; weak D call: TRBD2 (5 bases). Trimming took off 10 bases at V and 4 bases at J, with 12 bases between the two ends. Germline CDR1 is MNHEY and CDR2 is SVGAGI. The CDR3 totals 12 residues. CDR3 sequence (DNA): TGTGCCACCGCGCGGGCCGCAGATACGCAGTATTTT. It is translated as CATARAADTQYF.

The chain combines TRBV5-1 with TRBJ2-1, with 12 bases matching TRBD2. From germline, CDR1 is SGHRS and CDR2 YFSETQ. V shed 0 bases, J shed 5 bases, and the junction held 12 bases outside the gene matches. The CDR3 has 19 amino acids. The CDR3 protein is CASSLGLLTSGGINNEQFF. The CDR3 DNA sequence: TGCGCCAGCAGCTTGGGCCTCTTGACTAGCGGGGGTATCAACAATGAGCAGTTCTTC. The variable domain in full, completed from reference TRBV5-1 and TRBJ2-1, reads KAGVTQTPRYLIKTRGQQVTLSCSPISGHRSVSWYQQTPGQGLQFLFEYFSETQRNKGNFPGRFSGRQFSNSRSEMNVSTLELGDSALYLCASSLGLLTSGGINNEQFFGPGTRLTVL.

The genes are TRBV29-1 and TRBJ2-2; TRBD1 aligns across 8 bases. Germline V gives CDR1 SQVTM, CDR2 ANQGSEA. The ends lost 4 bases at V and 7 bases at J; junction bases unmatched: 8. The CDR3 has 14 amino acids. The CDR3 loop is CSVGSGGWSGELFF. The CDR3 DNA reads TGCAGCGTTGGGTCAGGGGGCTGGAGCGGGGAGCTGTTTTTT.

Many counts were recorded for this clonotype. The chain recombines TRBV7-2 with TRBJ2-2; no clear D. This CDR3 has 15 amino acids. CDR1 and CDR2 from the germline V gene are SGHTA and FQGNSA. V shed 0 bases and J shed 1 base, with 6 bases lying between them. The CDR3 coding sequence is TGTGCCAGCAGCTTAGCGCTAGGGAACACCGGGGAGCTGTTTTTT. Amino acids: CASSLALGNTGELFF.

The chain uses TRBV5-1 and TRBJ2-3; perhaps TRBD1 as D (5 bases). Trimming pared 1 base from V and 8 bases from J, leaving 8 bases between. The CDR3 runs to 12 residues. CDR1 is SGHRS, CDR2 YFSETQ, per germline. The CDR3 nucleotides are TGCGCCAGCAGCTTGACCCAGGGTACGCAGTATTTT. Translated: CASSLTQGTQYF.

This clonotype was seen repeatedly, ten times or more. This chain uses TRBV6-5 with TRBJ1-4; possible D gene TRBD1, 6 bases. There are 14 residues in the CDR3. The V end lost 2 bases, the J end lost 7 bases, and 11 bases lay between the germline ends. Per the germline V gene, CDR1 is MNHEY and CDR2 is SVGAGI. For the CDR3, the DNA is TGTGCCAGCAGTTACACACAGGGTCTTGAAAAACTGTTTTTT. Translated, it gives CASSYTQGLEKLFF.

Turning to this clonotype: A read error may be the cause here, since a much bigger clone is one base away. The chain is built from TRBV11-3 and TRBJ2-1; 10 bases match TRBD2. The CDR3 is made up of 15 amino acids. V was pared by 5 bases and J by 11 bases, with 12 bases of the junction left unmatched. The germline gives CDR1 SGHNT, CDR2 YENEEA. This CDR3 reads CASSPRASGRDKQFF. In DNA, the CDR3 is TGTGCCAGCAGCCCGAGGGCTAGCGGGAGAGATAAGCAGTTCTTC.

Many counts were recorded for this clonotype. The chain links TRBV7-2 to TRBJ1-4; D is possibly TRBD1 (6 bases). This CDR3 is built from 18 residues. Germline V gene data show CDR1 as SGHTA and CDR2 as FQGNSA. Trimming stripped 5 bases from V and 4 bases from J, with 23 bases between. This chain's CDR3 is CASSPRPWTASFNEKLFF. The CDR3 DNA reads as TGTGCCAGCAGCCCTCGTCCCTGGACAGCCTCCTTTAATGAAAAACTGTTTTTT.

The chain couples TRBV18 to TRBJ1-1; perhaps TRBD1 as D (5 bases). The CDR3 is made up of 12 amino acids. Germline assignment: CDR1 KGHSH and CDR2 LQKENI. The germline V and J ends were trimmed by 6 bases and 5 bases, with 10 bases remaining between them. Here the CDR3 reads CASSGDSTEAFF. CDR3 bases: TGTGCCAGCTCGGGGGACTCGACTGAAGCTTTCTTT.